The rows below give T cell receptor beta chains drawn from one sample of a study of T cells after yellow fever vaccination. TCRdb itself ran the 5' RACE reads through MiXCR, one entry per CDR3 protein. The sample lists around 30,000 distinct CDR3 sequences; roughly a tenth were seen once. The specimen comprised PBMCs, either bulk or a sorted T-cell subset (CD4+, CD8+, memory, or dextramer-sorted; not recorded which), sampled less than 18 days after the first yellow fever vaccination. The receptors here all came from a man between 18 and 35 years old who received the YFV17D yellow fever vaccine. Both conserved end residues are part of each CDR3. D genes are given only for firm matches. Only part of the rows carry a size: once, few, many, or a class if the clone is expanded.

15	TRBV5-1	-	TRBD1	TRBJ1-2	CASSVDPTGVGGYTF	TGCGCCAGCAGCGTGGACCCGACAGGGGTTGGGGGCTACACCTTC
17	TRBV4-3	many	TRBD1	TRBJ1-6	CASSLPGTGVRDSPLHF	TGCGCCAGCAGCCTCCCCGGGACAGGGGTTCGGGATTCACCCCTCCACTTT
16	TRBV5-1	many	-	TRBJ1-3	CASSLRGRDSGNTIYF	TGCGCCAGCAGCTTACGGGGCCGCGACTCTGGAAACACCATATATTTT
13	TRBV19	many	TRBD1	TRBJ1-5	CASRTGYSQPQHF	TGTGCCAGTAGGACAGGGTATAGCCAGCCCCAGCATTTT
16	TRBV5-5	many	-	TRBJ2-3	CASSGPGTASTDTQYF	TGTGCCAGCAGCGGTCCCGGGACTGCTAGCACAGATACGCAGTATTTT
17	TRBV11-2	many	-	TRBJ2-2	CASSLLDVYSTSGELFF	TGTGCCAGCAGCTTGTTGGACGTCTACTCTACGTCCGGGGAGCTGTTTTTT
16	TRBV19	many	TRBD1	TRBJ2-3	CASSKIQGANTDTQYF	TGTGCCAGTAGCAAAATTCAGGGGGCGAACACAGATACGCAGTATTTT
13	TRBV5-1	many	-	TRBJ1-3	CASSLTIGNTIYF	TGCGCCAGCAGCCTCACCATCGGAAACACCATATATTTT
12	TRBV10-3	many	-	TRBJ1-1	CAISESAGTAFF	TGTGCCATCAGTGAGTCAGCAGGGACCGCTTTCTTT
13	TRBV27	many	-	TRBJ2-4	CASSPTGRNIQYF	TGTGCCAGCAGTCCAACAGGGAGAAACATTCAGTACTTC
13	TRBV6-6	many	TRBD1	TRBJ1-5	CASSFTGDQPQHF	TGTGCCAGCAGTTTCACAGGGGACCAGCCCCAGCATTTT
14	TRBV4-2	many	-	TRBJ2-5	CASSQESGKETQYF	TGTGCCAGCAGCCAAGAATCGGGGAAAGAGACCCAGTACTTC
13	TRBV6-5	many	-	TRBJ2-2	CASSSQGSGELFF	TGTGCCAGCAGTTCTCAGGGGTCCGGGGAGCTGTTTTTT
14	TRBV6-8	many	TRBD1	TRBJ2-7	CASRLGQADDEQYF	TGTGCCAGCAGGCTAGGACAGGCCGACGACGAGCAGTACTTC
16	TRBV7-3	many	-	TRBJ2-4	CASSEDSLQAKNIQYF	TGTGCCAGCAGCGAAGACAGCCTACAAGCCAAAAACATTCAGTACTTC
16	TRBV7-2	many	TRBD2	TRBJ2-2	CASSFLLAGGPGELFF	TGTGCCAGCAGTTTCCTACTAGCGGGGGGGCCCGGGGAGCTGTTTTTT
15	TRBV7-2	many	TRBD2	TRBJ2-7	CASSPRLAGAHEQYF	TGTGCCAGCAGCCCCCGACTAGCGGGAGCCCACGAGCAGTACTTC
17	TRBV7-9	many	TRBD2	TRBJ2-5	CASSLVGGLAGQETQYF	TGTGCCAGCAGCTTAGTTGGGGGACTAGCGGGCCAAGAGACCCAGTACTTC
16	TRBV18	many	TRBD1	TRBJ2-1	CASSLHRGLGYNEQFF	TGTGCCAGCTCACTCCACAGGGGGTTAGGGTACAATGAGCAGTTCTTC
15	TRBV5-1	many	-	TRBJ1-6	CASSLVGNFGSPLHF	TGCGCCAGCAGCTTAGTTGGGAACTTCGGTTCACCCCTCCACTTT
15	TRBV6-2/TRBV6-3	many	-	TRBJ1-2	CASSLSVGQPYGYTF	TGTGCCAGCAGTCTTTCCGTCGGACAGCCCTATGGCTACACCTTC
14	TRBV7-3	-	TRBD2	TRBJ2-3	CASSIGTSGATQYF	TGTGCCAGCAGCATAGGGACTAGCGGGGCTACGCAGTATTTT
13	TRBV15	-	TRBD2	TRBJ2-1	CATSGGGGYEQFF	TGTGCCACCAGTGGGGGGGGTGGATATGAGCAGTTCTTC
15	TRBV7-9	many	TRBD1	TRBJ1-4	CASSPGTGTNEKLFF	TGTGCCAGCAGCCCCGGGACAGGGACTAATGAAAAACTGTTTTTT
13	TRBV7-2	many	-	TRBJ1-1	CASSLGGVTEAFF	TGTGCCAGCAGCTTAGGAGGGGTCACTGAAGCTTTCTTT
11	TRBV7-3	many	-	TRBJ1-4	CARTHNEKLFF	TGTGCCAGGACGCATAATGAAAAACTGTTTTTT
14	TRBV12-3/TRBV12-4	many	-	TRBJ2-5	CASTLGSGLKTQYF	TGTGCCAGCACCCTTGGATCGGGCTTAAAGACCCAGTACTTC
15	TRBV7-9	medium-sized	-	TRBJ2-3	CASSPYGAYVDTQYF	TGTGCCAGCAGCCCGTACGGGGCCTACGTAGATACGCAGTATTTT
15	TRBV15	many	-	TRBJ1-3	CATSRVFGEGNTIYF	TGTGCCACCAGCAGAGTTTTCGGGGAAGGAAACACCATATATTTT
14	TRBV7-2	-	-	TRBJ2-6	CASLPWAGANVLTF	TGTGCCAGCCTGCCGTGGGCTGGGGCCAACGTCCTGACTTTC
14	TRBV12-3/TRBV12-4	many	TRBD1	TRBJ1-1	CASSPDRGRTEAFF	TGTGCCAGCAGTCCCGACAGGGGCCGAACTGAAGCTTTCTTT
13	TRBV7-3	-	-	TRBJ1-6	CASSLRQNSPLHF	TGTGCCAGCAGCCTCAGACAGAATTCACCCCTCCACTTT
15	TRBV11-2	-	TRBD2	TRBJ2-5	CASSLGRGGQETQYF	TGTGCCAGCAGCTTAGGGCGGGGGGGGCAAGAGACCCAGTACTTC
11	TRBV20-1	many	-	TRBJ2-5	CSALGQETQYF	TGCAGTGCTCTAGGTCAGGAGACCCAGTACTTC
14	TRBV10-3	many	TRBD1	TRBJ1-4	CAISSGTGDEKLFF	TGTGCCATCAGCTCCGGGACAGGGGATGAAAAACTGTTTTTT
17	TRBV5-4	few	-	TRBJ1-1	CASNLRRGSYMNTEAFF	TGTGCCAGCAACCTAAGACGGGGGTCCTATATGAACACTGAAGCTTTCTTT
17	TRBV5-1	many	-	TRBJ2-1	CASRDRPDRFSYNEQFF	TGCGCCAGCAGAGACCGCCCTGACAGGTTCTCCTACAATGAGCAGTTCTTC
16	TRBV10-3	many	TRBD1	TRBJ2-5	CAISESGQGTLETQYF	TGTGCCATCAGTGAGTCGGGACAGGGAACTCTCGAGACCCAGTACTTC
13	TRBV4-3	many	-	TRBJ1-6	CASSQEDNSPLHF	TGCGCCAGCAGCCAAGAGGACAATTCACCCCTCCACTTT
15	TRBV12-3/TRBV12-4	many	TRBD2	TRBJ2-3	CASATAGLGSDTQYF	TGTGCCAGCGCGACCGCGGGACTAGGTTCGGATACGCAGTATTTT
16	TRBV4-2	many	-	TRBJ1-1	CASSQDPGGANTEAFF	TGTGCCAGCAGCCAAGATCCCGGGGGGGCCAACACTGAAGCTTTCTTT
14	TRBV21-1	many	-	TRBJ1-5	CASSKETDYKPQHF	TGTGCCAGCAGCAAAGAAACAGATTACAAGCCCCAGCATTTT
15	TRBV5-6	many	TRBD2	TRBJ2-5	CASSLRAMGGETQYF	TGTGCCAGCAGCTTGAGAGCCATGGGAGGGGAGACCCAGTACTTC
17	TRBV6-2/TRBV6-3	many	TRBD1	TRBJ2-7	CASSPPGQGFSSYEQYF	TGTGCCAGCAGCCCCCCGGGACAGGGGTTTTCCTCCTACGAGCAGTACTTC
15	TRBV7-2	many	-	TRBJ1-2	CASSLGTGVQYGYTF	TGTGCCAGCAGCTTAGGGACTGGGGTTCAATATGGCTACACCTTC
14	TRBV5-1	many	TRBD1	TRBJ2-3	CASSFGQDTDTQYF	TGCGCCAGCAGCTTTGGACAGGACACAGATACGCAGTATTTT
17	TRBV4-3	many	-	TRBJ2-1	CASSQSETGSSYNEQFF	TGCGCCAGCAGCCAATCTGAAACCGGTAGCTCCTACAATGAGCAGTTCTTC
15	TRBV28	many	-	TRBJ1-2	CASGLSPRSGYGYTF	TGTGCCAGCGGACTGAGTCCCCGGTCGGGCTATGGCTACACCTTC
14	TRBV29-1	many	TRBD2	TRBJ2-3	CSARAGAFTDTQYF	TGCAGCGCACGAGCGGGGGCCTTCACAGATACGCAGTATTTT
17	TRBV27	medium-sized	TRBD2	TRBJ2-2	CASSLLIAGGQGGELFF	TGTGCCAGCAGTTTACTTATAGCGGGGGGGCAAGGCGGGGAGCTGTTTTTT
12	TRBV5-6	many	TRBD1	TRBJ2-5	CASSLNRGDQYF	TGTGCCAGCAGCTTAAACAGGGGTGACCAGTACTTC
13	TRBV11-2	many	-	TRBJ1-1	CASSPDVNTEAFF	TGTGCCAGCAGTCCGGATGTGAACACTGAAGCTTTCTTT
13	TRBV5-1	many	-	TRBJ1-1	CASSLTRNTEAFF	TGCGCCAGCAGCTTGACCAGGAACACTGAAGCTTTCTTT
14	TRBV5-1	many	-	TRBJ2-1	CASAPGATYNEQFF	TGCGCCAGCGCGCCGGGGGCGACTTACAATGAGCAGTTCTTC
13	TRBV4-1	many	-	TRBJ1-1	CASSPREVTEAFF	TGCGCCAGCAGCCCCCGGGAGGTCACTGAAGCTTTCTTT
16	TRBV3-1	many	TRBD2	TRBJ2-1	CASSPPGLAGIDEQFF	TGTGCCAGCAGCCCGCCGGGACTAGCGGGGATCGATGAGCAGTTCTTC
20	TRBV5-1	many	TRBD1	TRBJ1-1	CASSLPVRATGEVSDTEAFF	TGCGCCAGCAGCTTGCCGGTGAGGGCGACAGGGGAGGTATCGGACACTGAAGCTTTCTTT